This entry lists 5 T cell receptor beta chains sequenced from one sample in a study of cytomegalovirus exposure and HLA in healthy donors (dated by TCRdb to the late 2010s). Libraries were made using the immunoSEQ multiplex PCR assay. For the multiplex PCR, a mixture combining 60 forward primers for TCR Vbeta segments and 13 reverse primers for TCR Jbeta segments was used. As stored in TCRdb, this immuneACCESS dataset retains in-frame rearrangements with V and J assigned. A fraction of the clones does not appear; measured against another copy, unresolved V genes explain less than half of the discrepancy, and the remainder lacks a known reason. This sample lists around 100,000 clones; about 79% were detected once. Roughly 2.7% of the sample comes from the top ten. The sequenced material came from PBMCs. These receptors were collected from a man in his fifties in good health and CMV-seropositive.

The CDR3, as DNA: TGCAGCGTGAAGGCAGGGAACACTGAAGCTTTCTTT. The encoded protein is CSVKAGNTEAFF. The chain is built from TRBV29-1 and TRBJ1-1; no clear D. Germline values: CDR1 SQVTM, CDR2 ANQGSEA. V was clipped by 6 bases and J by 1 base, with 9 bases between them. The CDR3 has 12 amino acids.

A note on this clone: The germline gene is not matched at one end of the junction; a read error may be the cause. This chain links TRBV4-1 with TRBJ2-6; 7 positions match TRBD2. Germline CDR1 is MGHRA and CDR2 is YSYEKL. This CDR3 spans 15 amino acids. Here the CDR3 reads CASSQSGAGANGLTF. CDR3 coding DNA: TGCGCCAGCAGCCAGAGCGGGGCTGGGGCCAACGGCCTGACTTTC.

V usage is TRBV28 and J usage is TRBJ2-1; no clear D. With 6 bases removed from V and 4 bases from J, the gap between germline ends came to 10 bases. Looked up from germline, CDR1 is MDHEN and CDR2 is SYDVKM. This CDR3 is 13 amino acids long. Here the CDR3 reads CASRGFGYNEQFF. The CDR3 coding sequence is TGTGCCAGCAGGGGTTTCGGGTACAATGAGCAGTTCTTC.

The CDR3 DNA reads as TGTGCCAGCAGTCTCCCACCCCCTGGCCTCTACACCTTC. As protein: CASSLPPPGLYTF. V and J are TRBV2 and TRBJ1-2, with D uncertain. Germline CDR1 is SNHLY and CDR2 is FYNNEI. V lost 5 bases and J lost 10, with 17 bases in between. The length of the CDR3 is 13 residues.

V usage is TRBV5-1 and J usage is TRBJ2-5; D remains ambiguous. There are 12 residues in the CDR3. Germline V CDR1 and CDR2: SGHRS, YFSETQ. Trimming took off 2 bases at V and 0 bases at J, with 2 bases between the two ends. CDR3 sequence reads: CASSFDQETQYF. CDR3 nucleotides: TGCGCCAGCAGCTTCGACCAAGAGACCCAGTACTTC.